This T cell receptor (beta chain) is drawn from a study of PD-1 blockade in mismatch repair-deficient tumors (dated by TCRdb to between 2016 and 2019). In the study overall: Between September 2013 and 2016, 86 consecutive patients with about 12 mismatch repair-deficient cancer types, all previously treated and progressing, were enrolled in the trial. Deep sequencing of TCR CDR3 regions was used to track tumor-associated T cell clones in peripheral blood of patients responding to PD-1 blockade.

From cysteine to phenylalanine, the CDR3 is 17 amino acids long. The CDR3 DNA has 51 bases and is translated from base 1. CDR1 and CDR2 were assigned from the germline V gene (reference sequence) as MNHEY and SMNVEV. At the junction V is shortened by 5 bases and J by 4 bases; bases outside the gene matches: 11. Mismatch repair deficiency in every enrolled patient was established by polymerase chain reaction or immunohistochemistry. TCR sequencing was performed for a few patients who responded to pembrolizumab therapy. The phase II trial prospectively evaluated PD-1 blockade with pembrolizumab in advanced mismatch repair-deficient cancers, independent of tissue of origin. Peripheral blood T cell samples were serially collected before and at multiple times after PD-1 blockade was started. Blood sampling time points were reported as weeks after the first dose of pembrolizumab. As regards this clone: The antigen it recognizes is unknown. Per-base qualities were not stored, and no clone one base away is much larger.

Receptor libraries were prepared by the immunoSEQ multiplex PCR assay. TCRdb mirrors the immuneACCESS table, restricted to in-frame sequences. Some clones are absent from its copies; in checked studies, under half trace to an unresolved V gene, and the reason for the others is unknown. This sample gives 60,000 to 75,000 clones in total; around 88% of them show up just once. About 15% of the sample is held by the ten biggest clonotypes. General study outcomes and caveats: Rapid expansion after pembrolizumab followed by contraction, generally before radiologic responses, was shown by tumor-resident clones, which were often undetectable in blood before treatment.

The sequence joins TRBV27 to TRBJ2-7; 13 central bases correspond to TRBD2. Sequences were derived from peripheral blood, sampled 52 weeks after starting pembrolizumab. The receptor comes from an adult with mismatch repair-deficient cancer. The CDR3 protein: CASSPGRTSGRWYEQYF. The nucleotide sequence reads as follows: TGTGCCAGCAGTCCGGGCCGGACTAGCGGGAGATGGTACGAGCAGTACTTC.